Listed here are 13 T cell receptor beta chains from one sample, sequenced in a study of blood T cell repertoires in COVID-19. Generated by immunoSEQ multiplex PCR, the TCRdb table keeps only in-frame clones and is missing some. The sample includes approximately 150,000 clones, 65% to 90% of them seen just once. Sequencing was performed on peripheral blood. The receptors come from a human donor in a cohort sampled during active COVID-19.

This sequence joins TRBV23-1 and TRBJ2-7, with D tentatively TRBD1 (5 bases). TRBV23-1 is sorted into the ORF group, with uncertain function. CDR3 length: 15 residues. Trimming left V 2 bases short and J 6 bases short, with 17 bases between. The CDR3 region is CASSQPCKQASEQYF. The DNA of the CDR3 is TGCGCCAGCAGTCAACCCTGCAAACAGGCCTCCGAGCAGTACTTC.

The chain is built from TRBV6-5 and TRBJ1-4, with a possible D match to TRBD1 (6 bases). CDR1 is MNHEY, CDR2 SVGAGI, per germline. The CDR3 length is 14 residues. Deletions cut 5 bases from V and 7 bases from J, with 14 bases between. The CDR3 loop is CASSHDRRPEKLFF. CDR3 DNA: TGTGCCAGCAGTCATGACAGGAGACCTGAAAAACTGTTTTTT.

The V call is TRBV28, the J call TRBJ2-1; 9 nucleotides line up with TRBD2. J was trimmed by 7 bases and V by 5 bases; bases with no gene match: 9. This CDR3 contains 15 residues. CDR1 and CDR2 (germline): MDHEN, SYDVKM. The CDR3 region is CASSKMAGGTNEQFF. Here the CDR3 DNA reads TGTGCCAGCAGTAAAATGGCGGGAGGGACGAATGAGCAGTTCTTC.

The V call is TRBV2, the J call TRBJ2-5, with TRBD1 matching over 7 bases. Losses at the gene ends were 4 bases for V and 4 bases for J; bases not matched to a gene: 6. The CDR3 has 14 residues. Germline CDR1 reads SNHLY; CDR2 reads FYNNEI. CDR3 protein: CASSAITGVETQYF. DNA of the CDR3: TGTGCCAGCAGTGCCATTACAGGGGTAGAGACCCAGTACTTC.

This clone was counted between two and nine times. The chain is built from TRBV7-9 and TRBJ2-1; 9 bases line up with TRBD1. Germline CDR1 reads SEHNR; CDR2 reads FQNEAQ (reference sequence). V lost 3 bases, J lost 0 bases, and 3 bases stayed unmatched. The CDR3 has 16 amino acids. The DNA for the CDR3 is TGTGCCAGCAGCTTCGGACAGGGGATCTCCTACAATGAGCAGTTCTTC. Its translation is CASSFGQGISYNEQFF. Full variable domain (missing parts from reference TRBV7-9 and TRBJ2-1): DTGVSQNPRHKITKRGQNVTFRCDPISEHNRLYWYRQTLGQGPEFLTYFQNEAQLEKSRLLSDRFSAERPKGSFSTLEIQRTEQGDSAMYLCASSFGQGISYNEQFFGPGTRLTVL.

The chain carries TRBV28 and TRBJ2-7; D is ambiguous. This CDR3 region has 14 residues. The V gene lost 5 bases and the J gene lost 1 base, with 12 bases spanning the gap. Germline CDR1 is MDHEN and CDR2 is SYDVKM. In DNA form, the CDR3 reads TGTGCCAGCAGTAGCCCAGGTGTTTCCTACGAGCAGTACTTC. The encoded protein is CASSSPGVSYEQYF.

This clone was counted only a few times. The V and J genes are TRBV4-2 and TRBJ2-1; 10 positions agree with TRBD2. Looked up from germline, CDR1 is LGHNA and CDR2 is YNFKEQ. V was clipped by 4 bases and J by 4 bases; unmatched bases: 10. This CDR3 spans 17 amino acids. DNA for the CDR3: TGTGCCAGCAGCCGCGGACTAGCGGCAGTGCAATACAATGAGCAGTTCTTC. Protein sequence: CASSRGLAAVQYNEQFF.

V is TRBV9 and J is TRBJ2-5; 8 nucleotides align to TRBD1. The CDR3 has 13 amino acids. From germline, CDR1 is SGDLS and CDR2 YYNGEE. V dropped 7 bases and J dropped 0; count of bases not matched to a gene: 2. The CDR3 DNA sequence: TGTGCCAGCGGACAGGGCCACCAAGAGACCCAGTACTTC. It is translated as CASGQGHQETQYF.

CDR3 sequence: CASSPWTSGQETQYF. The CDR3 DNA reads TGTGCCAGCAGCCCCTGGACTAGCGGGCAAGAGACCCAGTACTTC. The chain joins TRBV9 to TRBJ2-5, with 11 bases fitting TRBD2. The V and J ends lost 4 bases and 2 bases, in that order; junction bases with no gene match: 4. Germline CDR1 SGDLS, CDR2 YYNGEE. The CDR3 runs 15 residues.

The chain recombines TRBV6-4 with TRBJ2-1, with 9 bases fitting TRBD2. Germline CDR1 and CDR2: MRHNA and SNTAGT. CDR3 size: 17 residues. The junction had 5 bases not matched to a gene; V was cut back by 0 bases and J by 2 bases. The CDR3 DNA reads TGTGCCAGCAGTGACTCGGCTAGCGGGAAACCCTACAATGAGCAGTTCTTC. Translation: CASSDSASGKPYNEQFF.

The gene calls are TRBV28 and TRBJ2-7; 7 positions match TRBD1. The germline V gene encodes CDR1 MDHEN and CDR2 SYDVKM. Germline trimming cut 6 bases from V and 3 bases from J; bases unmatched to any gene: 8. This CDR3 has 14 amino acids. The CDR3 DNA reads TGTGCCAGCAGCCTGACAGGGAACCACTACGAGCAGTACTTC. Translation: CASSLTGNHYEQYF.

This chain links TRBV15 with TRBJ2-1; the D gene is possibly TRBD2 (6 bases). This CDR3 has 15 amino acids. V shed 4 bases and J shed 0 bases, with 10 bases lying between them. CDR1 LNHNV and CDR2 YYDKDF come from the germline V gene (reference sequence). The CDR3 spells CATSIGGVSYNEQFF. CDR3 DNA sequence: TGTGCCACCAGCATTGGCGGGGTCTCCTACAATGAGCAGTTCTTC.

This clone was found a few times. V gene TRBV6-6 combines with J gene TRBJ2-7; D perhaps matches TRBD1 (6 bases). V was shortened by 5 bases and J by 3 bases, with 23 bases between the two germline ends. Germline V gives CDR1 MNHNY, CDR2 SVGAGI (reference sequence). This CDR3 comprises 17 residues. As DNA, the CDR3 is TGTGCCAGCAGTCAAAACCTTACGGGACACAGGATCTACGAGCAGTACTTC. Protein product: CASSQNLTGHRIYEQYF.